This T cell receptor beta chain was found in a study of response to subunit inactivated influenza vaccine (dated by TCRdb to the late 2010s). Broadly, across the study: The study used deep quantitative T cell receptor repertoire profiling to track responses to a trivalent subunit inactivated influenza vaccine.

This clonotype was observed a few times. What antigen it recognizes has not been identified. No base qualities exist here, and no much larger clone lies one base off it. The CDR3 starts with the cysteine, ends with the phenylalanine, and has 18 residues. Only the CDR3 DNA is retained, 54 bases long and in frame from the first base. As encoded in the germline V gene (reference sequence), CDR1 is PRHDT while CDR2 is FYEKMQ. After removal of 1 base from V and 0 bases from J, the junction retains 8 bases not matched to a gene. Broader findings and caveats from the paper: It was suggested by the authors that each seasonal influenza vaccination may recruit only a limited number of new T cells.

The method was RT-PCR. Reads for this sample came from an Illumina HiSeq 2500. TCRdb's own reprocessing of the public reads used fastp at Q25 and MiXCR and kept productive beta chains. Duplicate CDR3 protein sequences are folded into a single record with the most common DNA and genes. The sample table shows more than 600,000 distinct CDR3 sequences, and less than 20% are seen once. Clones ranked in the top ten supply about a tenth of the sample. Recombination linked TRBV13 to TRBJ2-3; TRBD2 aligns with 9 central bases. This clonotype was sampled from a man between 50 and 59 years old who received an inactivated influenza vaccine. Donor details come from another sample of the same person, matched by shared clones. The sequences come from PBMCs from blood, collected roughly 5 days after vaccination. CDR3 region: CASSLEIAGALSTDTQYF. The nucleotide sequence is TGTGCCAGCAGCTTAGAGATAGCGGGGGCCCTTAGCACAGATACGCAGTATTTT.